Sequencing of this T cell receptor beta chain was carried out in a study of blood T cells in healthy people across ages. At the level of the study: About one barcoded beta molecule was captured per two T cells (by template switching). Regarding the study as a whole: With naive T cell percentage, TCR beta diversity showed a strong correlation.

The CDR3 length is 15 residues. Trimming removed 6 bases from V and 6 bases from J, with 18 bases in between. The germline gives CDR1 MNHEY, CDR2 SMNVEV (reference sequence). Then a second PCR, running roughly 7 to 11 cycles, was carried out with a sample-barcoded 5' primer and a J-beta primer mix. Researchers report that a template-switch adaptor with 12 random nucleotides tagged each cDNA molecule. TCRdb called the 5' RACE reads again in MiXCR, with one record for every CDR3 protein. In the table there are about 580,000 distinct CDR3 sequences, around 48% of which are singletons. About this clonotype itself: Its antigen is as yet unknown.

The total RNA that was extracted per sample amounted to at least 5 micrograms. The sequenced sample consisted of blood. The chain uses TRBV27 and TRBJ2-1; tentative D call: TRBD1 (5 bases). The receptor's source is an elderly man in good health. Written as DNA, the CDR3 is TGTGCCAGCAGCCTTGTAAGTAGGGGTTCCAATGAGCAGTTCTTC. Its protein is CASSLVSRGSNEQFF.